This T cell receptor (beta chain) appears in the sequencing data of a study of T cell responses to AZD1222 COVID-19 vaccine. Here immunoSEQ multiplex PCR was the method, and the copy in TCRdb shows in-frame clones only, minus some. The repertoire consists of about 130,000 clones, with approximately 88% occurring once and the leading ten covering roughly 6%. In germline, CDR1 is MNHEY, CDR2 SVGEGT. This CDR3 comprises 15 residues. The ends were cut back, 2 bases at V and 7 bases at J, with 15 bases in the middle. The starting material was peripheral blood, obtained on day 0 of AZD1222 vaccination. This TCR was sampled from an adult in good health. The V call is TRBV6-2 or TRBV6-3, the J call TRBJ2-1, with TRBD2 as a possible D gene (5 bases). The CDR3 nucleotides are TGTGCCAGCAGTTACGAGTCGAGGGCTCAGAATGAGCAGTTCTTC. Amino acids: CASSYESRAQNEQFF.